This TCR beta chain was sequenced during a study of cytomegalovirus exposure and HLA in healthy donors. On this clone: The antigen is not known.

Vbeta (60) and Jbeta (13) primers were used in the PCR. Generated by immunoSEQ multiplex PCR, the TCRdb table keeps only in-frame clones and is missing some. The data contain 150,000 or so clones, roughly 76% of them singletons. The CDR3 sequence is 19 residues long. V lost 2 bases, J lost 3 bases, and 25 bases lay in between. Germline V CDR1 and CDR2: ENHRY, SYGVKD. Study-level findings and limits: Specificity for CMV antigens was confirmed in vitro for a few of the CMV-associated chains. Trimming of TCR beta V- and J-genes showed a link, identified in a later analysis, to a missense DCLRE1C variant.

V is TRBV10-3 and J is TRBJ1-2; a weak D match, TRBD1 (6 bases). The specimen was PBMCs. The sequence was obtained from a female donor in good health and CMV-seronegative. CDR3 nucleotide sequence: TGTGCCATCAGTGAGACCAGAATAGAAGCCAGGGGAGTAGACTATGGCTACACCTTC. Residues: CAISETRIEARGVDYGYTF.